Each of the 23 T cell receptor beta chains below was sequenced from the same sample in a study of T cells in Graves' hyperthyroidism and ophthalmopathy. Amplification targeted TCR beta CDR3 regions from RNA transcripts. HTBI primers were the set used in a first-round RT-PCR of the TCR CDR3. Each CDR3 protein gets one entry after TCRdb re-called the multiplex PCR reads with MiXCR. This table holds almost 600,000 distinct CDR3 sequences, approximately 15% found once. Sequencing was carried out using blood. These TCRs come from a woman aged 30 to 39 with Graves' hyperthyroidism that later progressed to Graves' ophthalmopathy.

V usage is TRBV27 and J usage is TRBJ1-1; possibly TRBD1 for D (5 bases). Trimming pared 5 bases from V and 10 bases from J, leaving 14 bases between. Germline lookup yields CDR1 MNHEY and CDR2 SMNVEV (reference sequence). The CDR3 loop spans 12 amino acids. Here the CDR3 DNA reads TGTGCCAGCAGTGTAGGTCCAGGGCGAGCTTTCTTT. Residues: CASSVGPGRAFF.

This rearrangement joins TRBV27 to TRBJ2-1, with a possible D match to TRBD2 (5 bases). V was cut by 6 bases and J by 2 bases, with 14 bases left in between. Looked up from germline, CDR1 is MNHEY and CDR2 is SMNVEV (reference sequence). The length of the CDR3 is 15 residues. The CDR3 DNA sequence: TGTGCCAGCAGCCCCGTGAGCGGAACCTACAATGAGCAGTTCTTC. This translates into CASSPVSGTYNEQFF.

This clonotype was recorded at least ten times. The chain has TRBV11-2 and TRBJ2-3; 7 bases agree with TRBD1. The CDR3 is 17 amino acids. Germline loops: CDR1 SGHAT, CDR2 FQNNGV. V lost 4 bases and J lost 3; bases outside the gene matches: 13. The CDR3 DNA reads TGTGCCAGCAGCTGGGGACAGACGGGTCCCAAAACAGATACGCAGTATTTT. Amino acid sequence: CASSWGQTGPKTDTQYF.

This sequence joins TRBV12-3 or TRBV12-4 and TRBJ2-5, with TRBD2 matching over 9 bases. The CDR3 consists of 14 residues. The trim removed 5 bases at V and 7 bases at J, leaving 8 bases unmatched. The CDR3 here is CASSPGTSRGTQYF. Written as DNA, the CDR3 is TGTGCCAGCAGTCCCGGGACTAGCAGGGGGACCCAGTACTTC.

The V call is TRBV19, the J call TRBJ1-5, with 7 bases lining up with TRBD1. Germline CDR1 and CDR2: LNHDA and SQIVND (reference sequence). The V segment lost 5 bases and the J segment 0 bases; nucleotides outside the gene matches: 4. The CDR3 length is 15 residues. CDR3 sequence (DNA): TGTGCCAGTAGTGAACAGGGGTATAGCAATCAGCCCCAGCATTTT. Translating gives CASSEQGYSNQPQHF.

This clonotype has more than one count but fewer than ten. The chain recombines TRBV29-1 with TRBJ2-7; unclear D gene. This CDR3 has 13 residues. V lost 5 bases to trimming and J lost 2 bases, with 13 bases between them. Germline values: CDR1 SQVTM, CDR2 ANQGSEA. The CDR3 DNA sequence: TGCAGCGTTCGTATAGGATGGGCCTACGAGCAGTACTTC. It encodes CSVRIGWAYEQYF.

V and J are TRBV6-2 or TRBV6-3 and TRBJ2-7; 9 positions match TRBD2. Germline CDR1 MNHEY, CDR2 SVGEGT. V shed 6 bases, J shed 5 bases, and the junction held 14 bases outside the gene matches. This CDR3 spans 16 amino acids. This chain's CDR3 is CASRTSLAGGADEQYF. The CDR3 DNA reads as TGTGCCAGCAGAACGTCTCTGGCGGGAGGGGCCGACGAGCAGTACTTC.

Many counts were recorded for this clonotype. The rearrangement joins TRBV24-1 to TRBJ2-7, with D perhaps matching TRBD1 (5 bases). Per the germline V gene, CDR1 is KGHDR and CDR2 is SFDVKD. CDR3 length: 13 residues. V was shortened by 5 bases and J by 2 bases, with 9 bases between the two germline ends. The CDR3, as DNA: TGTGCCACCAGTGGCGACAGAACCTACGAGCAGTACTTC. Protein sequence: CATSGDRTYEQYF.

As to this clonotype: This may arise from a read error, as a much more abundant clone is one base away. The CDR3 DNA is TGTGCCAGTAGGGGCCAAGGACTAGCGGGAGGACGAGCCTACGAGCAGTACTTC. This encodes CASRGQGLAGGRAYEQYF. The chain links TRBV19 to TRBJ2-7; 14 bases align to TRBD2. The length of the CDR3 is 18 residues. Germline V gene sequence: CDR1 LNHDA, CDR2 SQIVND (reference sequence). V lost 6 bases, J lost 2 bases, and 12 bases stayed unmatched.

This chain uses TRBV7-9 with TRBJ2-1; 14 nucleotides line up with TRBD2. The length of the CDR3 is 15 residues. CDR1 is SEHNR, CDR2 FQNEAQ, per germline (reference sequence). V dropped 5 bases and J dropped 8; count of bases not matched to a gene: 5. CDR3 DNA: TGTGCCAGCAGCGCCGCGGGACTAGCGGGAGATGAGCAGTTCTTC. Residues: CASSAAGLAGDEQFF.

This clonotype was observed many times. This chain joins TRBV12-5 and TRBJ1-2; 9 bases agree with TRBD1. This CDR3 spans 15 amino acids. CDR1 is LGHNT and CDR2 is FRNRAP in the germline V gene. V lost 1 base to trimming and J lost 2 bases; unmatched junction nucleotides: 2. The CDR3 region is CASGLGGQGNYGYTF. The CDR3 DNA sequence: TGTGCTAGTGGTTTGGGGGGACAGGGCAACTATGGCTACACCTTC.

This clonotype has a count of ten or more. This chain joins TRBV3-1 and TRBJ1-1; possibly TRBD1 for D (5 bases). Germline V CDR1 and CDR2: LGHDT, YNNKEL (reference sequence). This CDR3 is 15 amino acids long. The V gene lost 7 bases and the J gene lost 4 bases, with 19 bases spanning the gap. The CDR3 protein is CASTEGDGGGTEAFF. As DNA, the CDR3 is TGTGCCAGCACCGAAGGGGATGGGGGAGGCACTGAAGCTTTCTTT.

The chain uses TRBV6-1 and TRBJ1-3; TRBD1 might be the D (5 bases). Trimming took 4 bases from V and 7 from J, leaving 14 bases between them. CDR3 length: 14 residues. Germline values: CDR1 MNHNS, CDR2 SASEGT. Here the CDR3 DNA reads TGTGCCAGCAGTGCCTCGGGGGTAGGGAACACCATATATTTT. This translates into CASSASGVGNTIYF.

J is TRBJ1-4 and V is TRBV7-9; no definite D call. This CDR3 contains 12 residues. V gave up 3 bases and J gave up 8 bases, with 7 bases separating them. Germline V gene lookup returns CDR1 SEHNR and CDR2 FQNEAQ (reference sequence). The CDR3 region has the DNA TGTGCCAGCAGCTTGACGGCCGAAAAACTGTTTTTT. This gives the protein CASSLTAEKLFF.

This clonotype occurred many times. The rearrangement uses TRBV15 and TRBJ1-1; 9 bases align to TRBD1. Germline CDR1 and CDR2: LNHNV and YYDKDF (reference sequence). Trimming at V came to 3 bases and at J to 11 bases, leaving 13 bases not matched to a gene. The CDR3 covers 15 residues. The CDR3 loop is CATSSEGQGIGDAFF. In DNA, the CDR3 is TGTGCCACCAGCAGTGAGGGACAGGGAATAGGAGACGCTTTCTTT.

This clonotype was recorded many times. The chain links TRBV19 to TRBJ2-1; the match to TRBD1 covers 9 bases. V lost 0 bases, J lost 3 bases, and 9 bases stayed unmatched. The CDR3 contains 18 residues. Germline V CDR1 and CDR2: LNHDA, SQIVND (reference sequence). In DNA, the CDR3 is TGTGCCAGTAGTATAGATCTCGGGACAGGGCTGATCTACAATGAGCAGTTCTTC. This codes for CASSIDLGTGLIYNEQFF. Looking up the rest from reference TRBV19 and TRBJ2-1 gives the full variable domain: DGGITQSPKYLFRKEGQNVTLSCEQNLNHDAMYWYRQDPGQGLRLIYYSQIVNDFQKGDIAEGYSVSREKKESFPLTVTSAQKNPTAFYLCASSIDLGTGLIYNEQFFGPGTRLTVL.

This clonotype has at least ten counts. The chain links TRBV7-2 to TRBJ2-7; 7 positions agree with TRBD2. The CDR3 extends over 16 amino acids. Trimming took 2 bases from V and 4 from J; bases not matched to a gene: 11. Germline values: CDR1 SGHTA, CDR2 FQGNSA. CDR3 DNA: TGTGCCAGCAGCTTATCCGCCGGGACTAACCCATACGAGCAGTACTTC. Its translation is CASSLSAGTNPYEQYF.

This rearrangement joins TRBV6-2 or TRBV6-3 to TRBJ1-2; D gene unclear. The V gene's germline CDR1 is MNHEY and CDR2 SVGEGT. Trimming took 0 bases from V and 0 from J, leaving 11 bases between them. The CDR3 has 16 residues. The DNA of the CDR3 is TGTGCCAGCAGTTACTCCGCACAAGGAGCTAACTATGGCTACACCTTC. As protein: CASSYSAQGANYGYTF.

This clonotype has ten or more counts. The chain carries TRBV3-1 and TRBJ2-3, with 12 bases identical to TRBD2. V dropped 4 bases and J dropped 5; count of bases not matched to a gene: 7. Germline V gives CDR1 LGHDT, CDR2 YNNKEL (reference sequence). CDR3 size: 16 residues. This CDR3 is CASSPQTSGSGDTQYF. The CDR3 DNA sequence: TGTGCCAGCAGCCCACAGACTAGCGGGAGCGGAGATACGCAGTATTTT.

This clonotype was counted between two and nine times. The rearrangement uses TRBV4-3 and TRBJ1-2; D remains unclear. The CDR3 loop spans 17 amino acids. Germline CDR1 is LGHNA and CDR2 is YSLEER. V was cut by 0 bases and J by 7 bases, with 21 bases left in between. CDR3 sequence (DNA): TGCGCCAGCAGCCAAGATAGGGTCTTAAGTCGTGGCCTTGGCTACACCTTC. Translating gives CASSQDRVLSRGLGYTF.

Of note for this clonotype: This may be a read error, as it is one base from a much larger clone. The chain has TRBV20-1 and TRBJ1-6, with unresolved D. This CDR3 comprises 12 residues. Germline V gene data show CDR1 as DFQATT and CDR2 as SNEGSKA (reference sequence). CDR3 DNA sequence: TGCAGTGTCCGTAGGGCGGATTCACCCCCCCACTTT. Translation: CSVRRADSPPHF.

This clonotype was observed at least ten times. The rearrangement joins TRBV20-1 to TRBJ1-3; D is uncertain. The V and J ends lost 2 bases and 4 bases respectively, with 21 bases between them. In germline, CDR1 is DFQATT, CDR2 SNEGSKA (reference sequence). The CDR3 loop spans 17 amino acids. In DNA, the CDR3 is TGCAGTGCTAGACCGTTGAGATATATAGAACAAGGAAACACCATATATTTT. This codes for CSARPLRYIEQGNTIYF.

This clonotype showed up just a few times. The chain is built from TRBV14 and TRBJ1-3; D gene uncertain. CDR1 and CDR2 from the germline V gene are SGHDN and FVKESK. The CDR3 extends over 15 amino acids. V lost 1 base, J lost 0 bases, and 7 bases lay in between. The chain's CDR3 is CASSQVGFSGNTIYF. CDR3 DNA sequence: TGTGCCAGCAGCCAAGTAGGGTTCTCTGGAAACACCATATATTTT.